This entry lists 9 T cell receptor beta chains sequenced from one sample in a study of blood T cell repertoires in COVID-19. Method: immunoSEQ multiplex PCR; TCRdb's copy keeps in-frame clones and lacks some. In the table there are roughly 180,000 clones, roughly 79% of which are singletons. The sample comprised peripheral blood. The receptors originated from a woman between 40 and 50 years old with COVID-19, enrolled during active disease.

This chain links TRBV7-9 with TRBJ1-3, with a tentative D call TRBD1 (5 bases). Germline CDR1 is SEHNR and CDR2 is FQNEAQ (reference sequence). V lost 2 bases and J lost 1, with 9 bases in between. This CDR3 is built from 15 residues. The CDR3, as DNA: TGTGCCAGCAGCTTATCAGGGTCGTCTGGAAACACCATATATTTT. As protein: CASSLSGSSGNTIYF.

The chain couples TRBV27 to TRBJ1-1; D might be TRBD1 (5 bases). V was shortened by 7 bases and J by 11 bases, with 23 bases between the two germline ends. The germline CDR1 and CDR2 sequences are MNHEY and SMNVEV (reference sequence). The CDR3 sequence is 14 residues long. CDR3 nucleotides: TGTGCCAGCACCCCCCCGGGACTTAACGAGGGGGCTTTCTTT. Translated: CASTPPGLNEGAFF.

This chain connects TRBV7-9 to TRBJ1-2; D remains unclear. Trimming shortened V by 5 bases and J by 4 bases, and 14 bases separated the two germline ends. This CDR3 spans 14 amino acids. Per germline, CDR1 SEHNR and CDR2 FQNEAQ (reference sequence). The CDR3 nucleotides read TGTGCCAGCAGCCTGGAGGACCTTCTCTATGGCTACACCTTC. This codes for CASSLEDLLYGYTF.

This sequence joins TRBV2 and TRBJ2-5, with 15 bases identical to TRBD2. The V and J ends lost 2 bases and 3 bases, in that order; junction bases with no gene match: 16. The CDR3 extends over 21 amino acids. CDR1 and CDR2 from the germline V gene are SNHLY and FYNNEI. The CDR3 sequence: CASSEFGFQGLAGGVEETQYF. In nucleotides, the CDR3 is TGTGCCAGCAGTGAATTTGGCTTTCAGGGACTAGCGGGAGGTGTGGAAGAGACCCAGTACTTC.

V is TRBV30 and J is TRBJ1-5, with D maybe TRBD1 (6 bases). The CDR3 runs 13 residues. Germline V CDR1 and CDR2: GTSNPN, SVGIG (reference sequence). V shed 2 bases and J shed 6 bases, with 11 bases lying between them. The DNA for the CDR3 is TGTGCCTGGAGTATGGGGGACACTCAGCCCCAGCATTTT. Translation gives CAWSMGDTQPQHF.

V usage is TRBV4-1 and J usage is TRBJ1-1, with D unclear. The ends were cut back, 2 bases at V and 5 bases at J, with 3 bases in the middle. Germline V CDR1 and CDR2: MGHRA, YSYEKL. The CDR3 loop spans 11 amino acids. The DNA of the CDR3 is TGCGCCAGCAGCCAATCTACTGAAGCTTTCTTT. Its protein product is CASSQSTEAFF.

The chain joins TRBV7-9 to TRBJ1-1, with 9 bases fitting TRBD1. Germline CDR1 SEHNR, CDR2 FQNEAQ (reference sequence). J lost 6 bases, V lost 5 bases, and 7 bases had no gene match. The CDR3 spans 14 residues. CDR3 sequence (DNA): TGTGCCAGCAGCGGGGGGACAGGGTGGTCTGAAGCTTTCTTT. This gives the protein CASSGGTGWSEAFF.

The V and J genes are TRBV5-1 and TRBJ1-3; no clear D gene. This CDR3 contains 13 residues. The germline V and J ends were trimmed by 0 bases and 3 bases, with 4 bases remaining between them. Germline loops: CDR1 SGHRS, CDR2 YFSETQ. The chain's CDR3 is CASSLAGGNTIYF. As DNA, the CDR3 is TGCGCCAGCAGCTTGGCCGGTGGAAACACCATATATTTT.

This chain uses TRBV7-9 with TRBJ2-3; possibly TRBD2 for D (7 bases). The V and J ends lost 5 bases and 6 bases respectively, with 15 bases between them. The CDR3 extends over 14 amino acids. Looked up from germline, CDR1 is SEHNR and CDR2 is FQNEAQ (reference sequence). CDR3: CASSPKGGADTQYF. The CDR3 nucleotides read TGTGCCAGCAGCCCCAAGGGGGGGGCTGATACGCAGTATTTT. Full variable domain (rest looked up from reference TRBV7-9 and TRBJ2-3): DTGVSQNPRHKITKRGQNVTFRCDPISEHNRLYWYRQTLGQGPEFLTYFQNEAQLEKSRLLSDRFSAERPKGSFSTLEIQRTEQGDSAMYLCASSPKGGADTQYFGPGTRLTVL.